This TCR beta chain was recorded in a study of T cell responses to AZD1222 COVID-19 vaccine. CDR1 and CDR2 from the germline V gene are LNHDA and SQIVND (reference sequence). With V trimmed by 8 bases and J by 3 bases, 4 bases remained unmatched. This CDR3 region has 13 residues. Only in-frame clones appear in the TCRdb table, and some are missing; sequencing was by immunoSEQ multiplex PCR. This sample has about 83,000 clones; roughly 90% occur once, and the top ten carry roughly 4.7%. This clone was seen a handful of times. The clonotype originates from an adult in good health. Here the sequenced sample was peripheral blood, taken on day 0 of MenACWY control vaccination. The chain is built from TRBV19 and TRBJ2-1; 7 bases align to TRBD2. The CDR3 loop reads CASGGDYYNEQFF. The CDR3 DNA reads TGTGCCAGTGGTGGGGACTACTACAATGAGCAGTTCTTC. Variable domain in full (rest from reference TRBV19 and TRBJ2-1): DGGITQSPKYLFRKEGQNVTLSCEQNLNHDAMYWYRQDPGQGLRLIYYSQIVNDFQKGDIAEGYSVSREKKESFPLTVTSAQKNPTAFYLCASGGDYYNEQFFGPGTRLTVL.